The T cell receptor beta chain described here comes from a study of radiotherapy plus CTLA-4 blockade in lung cancer. In the study overall: In roughly 19% of patients, objective responses were seen; around 34% had disease control.

Focal radiation plus CTLA-4 blockade with ipilimumab was given to patients with chemo-refractory metastatic non-small-cell lung cancer. Generated by immunoSEQ multiplex PCR, the TCRdb table keeps only in-frame clones and is missing some. The table has over 45,000 clones, over 75% seen once. Study findings and constraints: In blood, early T cell clone dynamics reportedly predicted response best, together with interferon-beta. Once radiotherapy plus ipilimumab had been given, TCR clones derived from tumor expanded in blood.

A note on this clone: Its cognate antigen is unknown.

Specimen: peripheral blood, collected from a patient treated with radiotherapy plus ipilimumab. This sequence was found in a human donor with non-small cell lung cancer who had a complete response to radiotherapy plus ipilimumab.

Written as DNA, the CDR3 is TGCGCCAGCAGTCGGGGAACGGGGGGTGCTAATGAAAAACTGTTTTTT. It yields the protein CASSRGTGGANEKLFF. The chain couples TRBV5-1 to TRBJ1-4; D perhaps matches TRBD1 (5 bases). CDR1 is SGHRS, CDR2 YFSETQ, per germline. The CDR3 contains 16 residues. The V and J ends lost 5 bases and 3 bases respectively, with 17 bases between them.